Below are 18 T cell receptor beta chains sequenced from a single sample in a study of Graves' ophthalmopathy and Graves' hyperthyroidism. Amplification targeted the TCR beta CDR3 regions, with RNA transcripts as the source material. First-round RT-PCR employed HTBI primers, with a second-round multiplex PCR after it. TCRdb analysed the multiplex PCR reads with MiXCR anew, one entry per CDR3 protein. This sample yields over a million distinct CDR3 sequences, of which about 40% are seen a single time; 11% belongs to the top ten. Sequencing was performed on peripheral blood or thyroid tissue (not recorded which). The receptors stem from an adult man with Graves' hyperthyroidism.

As concerns this clonotype: Here the CDR3 omits its conserved ending phenylalanine or tryptophan, so a read error is the likely source. The DNA is left out, because the CDR3 cannot be placed on it with certainty; the CDR3 is given as TCRdb lists it. V is TRBV10-3 and J is TRBJ1-4. CDR1 ENHRY and CDR2 SYGVKD come from the germline V gene. The CDR3 totals 9 residues, both ends included. CDR3 residues: CAISERVSQ.

The chain recombines TRBV4-1 with TRBJ1-2; 7 positions match TRBD1. Per germline, CDR1 MGHRA and CDR2 YSYEKL. V shed 0 bases and J 5 bases; nucleotides not matched to a gene: 6. The CDR3 is made up of 15 amino acids. CDR3 region: CASSQDPGQHYGYTF. The CDR3, as DNA: TGCGCCAGCAGCCAAGACCCGGGACAGCATTATGGCTACACCTTC.

This clonotype was found many times. V usage is TRBV20-1 and J usage is TRBJ2-7; TRBD1 matches at 8 bases. This CDR3 comprises 15 residues. From germline, CDR1 is DFQATT and CDR2 SNEGSKA (reference sequence). The junction had 13 bases not matched to a gene; V was cut back by 3 bases and J by 6 bases. CDR3 sequence (DNA): TGCAGTGCTAGCGGTCTTACGGACAGGGCTGGCGAGCAGTACTTC. Translation gives CSASGLTDRAGEQYF.

This clonotype has more than one count but fewer than ten. The chain carries TRBV20-1 and TRBJ1-1; D may be TRBD1 (5 bases). CDR3 length equals 16 residues. Germline V lookup: CDR1 DFQATT, CDR2 SNEGSKA (reference sequence). Trimming shortened V by 0 bases and J by 1 base, and 15 bases separated the two germline ends. Here the CDR3 DNA reads TGCAGTGCTAGAGACATAAGGCTAGGGACGAACACTGAAGCTTTCTTT. It encodes CSARDIRLGTNTEAFF.

With regard to this clonotype: This sequence may be a read error, since a much larger clone differs from it by one base. The missing conserved phenylalanine or tryptophan at the end of this CDR3 makes a read error likely. This sequence joins TRBV20-1 and TRBJ2-6, with unresolved D. V dropped 2 bases and J dropped 1 base, with 3 bases sitting between them. CDR3 length equals 13 residues. Germline-derived CDR1 and CDR2 are DFQATT and SNEGSKA (reference sequence). CDR3 amino acids: CSARFSGANVLTS. The CDR3 nucleotides are TGCAGTGCTAGATTTTCTGGGGCCAACGTCCTGACTTCC.

This clonotype has only a few counts. The chain couples TRBV6-5 to TRBJ1-1; TRBD1 is a possible D gene (5 bases). This CDR3 spans 12 amino acids. The V end was cut by 4 bases, the J end by 6 bases, with 9 bases between. Per germline, CDR1 MNHEY and CDR2 SVGAGI. The CDR3 loop reads CASSSRVAEAFF. DNA of the CDR3: TGTGCCAGCAGTTCCAGGGTCGCTGAAGCTTTCTTT.

As to this clonotype: One end of the junction varies from germline; a read error may be responsible. CDR3 sequence (DNA): TGTGCCAGCAGTTACAGTCAACAGAACTATGGCTACACCTTC. This translates into CASSYSQQNYGYTF. The chain couples TRBV10-3 to TRBJ1-2; no clear D. Germline CDR1 and CDR2: ENHRY and SYGVKD. This CDR3 has 14 residues.

This clonotype was seen many times. The chain links TRBV6-5 to TRBJ2-5; the match to TRBD2 covers 11 bases. CDR1 and CDR2 (germline): MNHEY, SVGAGI. This CDR3 is built from 16 residues. Trimming took 5 bases from V and 1 from J; bases not matched to a gene: 6. The CDR3 nucleotides are TGTGCCAGCAGTGCAAGACTAGCGGGGACCCAAGAGACCCAGTACTTC. It codes for CASSARLAGTQETQYF.

The rearrangement joins TRBV20-1 to TRBJ2-1; D call uncertain. Germline V gives CDR1 DFQATT, CDR2 SNEGSKA (reference sequence). This CDR3 comprises 12 residues. V was trimmed by 0 bases and J by 6 bases, leaving 6 bases between them. The CDR3 region has the DNA TGCAGTGCTAGAGAGGACGGCAATGAGCAGTTCTTC. Translating it yields CSAREDGNEQFF.

This chain connects TRBV7-9 to TRBJ2-3, with 11 bases matching TRBD2. CDR1 and CDR2 (germline): SEHNR, FQNEAQ (reference sequence). This CDR3 spans 17 amino acids. Trimming cost V 8 bases and J 0 bases; bases outside gene matches: 10. CDR3 coding DNA: TGTGCCAGCTCCGGGACTAGCGGACTTTCTAGCACAGATACGCAGTATTTT. Its protein is CASSGTSGLSSTDTQYF.

The table lists this clonotype with many counts. This rearrangement joins TRBV7-9 to TRBJ2-3, with a possible D match to TRBD2 (5 bases). The CDR3 runs to 14 residues. The germline V and J ends were trimmed by 5 bases and 1 base, with 10 bases remaining between them. CDR1 SEHNR and CDR2 FQNEAQ come from the germline V gene (reference sequence). Written as DNA, the CDR3 is TGTGCCAGCAGCGAGCGGAGCGGCACAGATACGCAGTATTTT. As protein: CASSERSGTDTQYF.

This clonotype showed up many times. V usage is TRBV6-4 and J usage is TRBJ1-4; weak D call: TRBD1 (6 bases). The germline gives CDR1 MRHNA, CDR2 SNTAGT. This CDR3 spans 15 amino acids. V gave up 4 bases and J gave up 7 bases, with 16 bases separating them. The chain's CDR3 is CASSATTGIGEKLFF. For the CDR3, the DNA is TGTGCCAGCAGTGCCACCACAGGGATTGGTGAAAAACTGTTTTTT.

The table lists this clonotype with a few counts. The conserved phenylalanine or tryptophan is not found at the CDR3 terminus, so this likely reflects a read error. The V call is TRBV10-2, the J call TRBJ1-1, with D unresolved. The CDR3 loop spans 12 amino acids. With 10 bases removed from V and 4 bases from J, the gap between germline ends came to 13 bases. Germline V gene lookup returns CDR1 WSHSY and CDR2 SAAADI. CDR3 bases: TGCGCCATCGCCGGGGTTCGCACTGAAGCTTTCCTT. This encodes CAIAGVRTEAFL.

This chain joins TRBV20-1 and TRBJ1-5; 12 bases fit TRBD1. Germline V gene sequence: CDR1 DFQATT, CDR2 SNEGSKA (reference sequence). V trimming: 5 bases; J trimming: 6 bases; junction bases outside the gene matches: 11. This CDR3 region has 16 residues. CDR3 in amino acids: CSAGKSGQGAFQPQHF. The CDR3 nucleotides read TGCAGTGCTGGAAAATCGGGACAGGGGGCCTTTCAGCCCCAGCATTTT.

This clonotype was seen a few times. The chain couples TRBV30 to TRBJ1-5, with TRBD1 matching 7 bases. Trimming cost V 2 bases and J 7 bases; bases outside gene matches: 14. The CDR3 length is 16 residues. Germline CDR1 reads GTSNPN; CDR2 reads SVGIG (reference sequence). The CDR3 DNA reads as TGTGCCTGGAGTCCGACCTCGACAGGGACGGGGCAGCCCCAGCATTTT. It specifies CAWSPTSTGTGQPQHF.

The chain carries TRBV27 and TRBJ2-7, with D possibly being TRBD2 (6 bases). Deletions cut 9 bases from V and 2 bases from J, with 11 bases between. Germline V gene sequence: CDR1 MNHEY, CDR2 SMNVEV (reference sequence). The CDR3 is 12 amino acids. The CDR3 DNA sequence: TGTGCCAGTTGGGACTCCACCTACGAGCAGTACTTC. Protein sequence: CASWDSTYEQYF.

This clonotype was recorded a few times. The rearrangement links TRBV20-1 to TRBJ2-7; TRBD1 aligns across 10 bases. The CDR3 length is 14 residues. V dropped 7 bases and J dropped 3; count of bases not matched to a gene: 9. Germline V gives CDR1 DFQATT, CDR2 SNEGSKA (reference sequence). In DNA, the CDR3 is TGCAGTGTTAATTTAAGGGACAGGGGCTACGAGCAGTACTTC. Its protein product is CSVNLRDRGYEQYF.

The rearrangement uses TRBV20-1 and TRBJ1-2; D perhaps matches TRBD1 (5 bases). CDR3 length: 15 amino acids. Trimming shortened V by 3 bases and J by 4 bases, and 18 bases separated the two germline ends. CDR1 and CDR2 (germline): DFQATT, SNEGSKA (reference sequence). The CDR3 region has the DNA TGCAGTGCTAGTCATATGGAGGGGCCTGGCTATGGCTACACCTTC. Translated, it gives CSASHMEGPGYGYTF.